This entry lists 32 T cell receptor beta chains sequenced from one sample in a study of PD-1 blockade in classical Hodgkin lymphoma (TCRdb year 2020). Interpreted using the paper, the time point label stands for: cycle 2 day 1 (C2D1) of nivolumab. Every trial patient had relapsed following autologous stem cell transplantation, and prior brentuximab vedotin exposure was what differed among cohorts A, B and C. The library was made by the immunoSEQ multiplex PCR assay. TCRdb provides this immuneACCESS table in a form limited to in-frame rearrangements. Some clones are lacking; in checked studies, under half of them reflect an unresolved V gene, and why the rest are absent is not known. This sample comprises roughly 150,000 clones, approximately 72% of them detected only once. Roughly 9.2% of the sample comes from the top ten. The sequences come from peripheral blood mononuclear cells (PBMCs), collected before the second cycle of nivolumab. The receptors stem from a human donor with classical Hodgkin lymphoma.

This rearrangement joins TRBV11-2 to TRBJ1-1; weak D call: TRBD1 (6 bases). The CDR3 sequence is 14 residues long. CDR1 is SGHAT, CDR2 FQNNGV, per germline. V was clipped by 4 bases and J by 5 bases, with 14 bases between them. DNA of the CDR3: TGTGCCAGCAGCTACGACAGGCTGGGGACTGAAGCTTTCTTT. It is translated as CASSYDRLGTEAFF.

Regarding this clone: A read error may explain this, as a much larger clone is one base away. This sequence joins TRBV11-1 and TRBJ2-7, with 7 positions matching TRBD2. In germline, CDR1 is SGHAT, CDR2 FQDESV (reference sequence). The ends lost 5 bases at V and 4 bases at J; junction bases unmatched: 2. The CDR3 extends over 12 amino acids. CDR3 sequence reads: CASSPGGYEQYF. Written as DNA, the CDR3 is TGTGCCAGCAGCCCCGGGGGGTACGAGCAGTACTTC.

The V call is TRBV27, the J call TRBJ2-3; 10 bases align to TRBD2. Losses at the gene ends were 3 bases for V and 2 bases for J; bases not matched to a gene: 11. The CDR3 loop spans 18 amino acids. CDR1 MNHEY and CDR2 SMNVEV come from the germline V gene (reference sequence). Here the CDR3 reads CASSFFRGLASTTDTQYF. CDR3 nucleotides: TGTGCCAGCAGTTTCTTCCGGGGACTAGCGTCCACCACAGATACGCAGTATTTT.

V usage is TRBV27 and J usage is TRBJ2-3, with no clear D. V lost 3 bases and J lost 1, with 11 bases in between. The CDR3 covers 15 residues. CDR1 is MNHEY, CDR2 SMNVEV, per germline (reference sequence). The DNA for the CDR3 is TGTGCCAGCAGTTTCCGGCCTACCGGCACAGATACGCAGTATTTT. Translation gives CASSFRPTGTDTQYF.

The J gene is TRBJ2-1, the V gene TRBV5-4; D is ambiguous. Between the trimmed V and J ends, which lost 0 bases and 2 bases, there was a span of 12 bases. CDR1 and CDR2 (germline): SGHNT, YYREEE (reference sequence). The CDR3 is 16 residues long. CDR3 DNA: TGTGCCAGCAGCTTGGGTCCGGACCAAACCTACAATGAGCAGTTCTTC. Residues: CASSLGPDQTYNEQFF.

This clone was counted a few times. CDR3 loop: CAISEGDPNSPLHF. CDR3 coding DNA: TGTGCCATCAGTGAGGGGGACCCTAATTCACCCCTCCACTTT. The gene calls are TRBV10-3 and TRBJ1-6; tentatively, D is TRBD1 (5 bases). Germline CDR1 and CDR2: ENHRY and SYGVKD. The CDR3 totals 14 residues. V lost 2 bases and J 6 bases, leaving 8 bases between the germline ends.

The chain has TRBV6-4 and TRBJ2-3, with a weak D call TRBD2 (5 bases). The CDR3 length is 15 residues. Germline V gene sequence: CDR1 MRHNA, CDR2 SNTAGT. Trimming took off 5 bases at V and 1 base at J, with 13 bases between the two ends. As DNA, the CDR3 is TGTGCCAGCAGTACAGAGGGCCTCCGCACAGATACGCAGTATTTT. Encoded protein: CASSTEGLRTDTQYF.

This sequence joins TRBV7-2 and TRBJ2-6, with D unclear. The CDR3 is made up of 16 amino acids. Germline loops: CDR1 SGHTA, CDR2 FQGNSA. V dropped 5 bases and J dropped 0 bases, with 11 bases sitting between them. The CDR3 DNA follows: TGTGCCAGCAGCCCAGGTTGGAGCTCTGGGGCCAACGTCCTGACTTTC. This sequence encodes CASSPGWSSGANVLTF. Combining the CDR3 with reference TRBV7-2 and TRBJ2-6 gives the whole variable domain GAGVSQSPSNKVTEKGKDVELRCDPISGHTALYWYRQSLGQGLEFLIYFQGNSAPDKSGLPSDRFSAERTGGSVSTLTIQRTQQEDSAVYLCASSPGWSSGANVLTFGAGSRLTVL.

The chain is built from TRBV6-6 and TRBJ1-2, with D perhaps TRBD1 (6 bases). Germline values: CDR1 MNHNY, CDR2 SVGAGI (reference sequence). The CDR3 sequence is 15 residues long. Between the trimmed V and J ends, which lost 0 bases and 4 bases, there was a span of 12 bases. CDR3 in amino acids: CASSYSFGTFYGYTF. The DNA for the CDR3 is TGTGCCAGCAGTTACTCGTTCGGGACATTCTATGGCTACACCTTC.

This clone was seen only a few times. V usage is TRBV27 and J usage is TRBJ2-3, with D unclear. This CDR3 comprises 16 residues. The germline V gene encodes CDR1 MNHEY and CDR2 SMNVEV (reference sequence). Trimming shortened V by 1 base and J by 0 bases, and 11 bases separated the two germline ends. The CDR3 here is CASSLLRPLSTDTQYF. CDR3 sequence (DNA): TGTGCCAGCAGTTTATTGAGACCCCTTAGCACAGATACGCAGTATTTT.

This clone was counted only a few times. The chain uses TRBV5-1 and TRBJ2-7, with D tentatively TRBD1 (6 bases). V was pared by 1 base and J by 2 bases, with 13 bases between. The germline gives CDR1 SGHRS, CDR2 YFSETQ. The CDR3 spans 15 residues. CDR3 nucleotide sequence: TGCGCCAGCAGCTTGTTAGGACAGCCCACCTACGAGCAGTACTTC. Translation: CASSLLGQPTYEQYF.

The table lists this clone with a few counts. The chain is built from TRBV7-9 and TRBJ2-1; 10 bases match TRBD1. V shed 1 base, J shed 0 bases, and the junction held 6 bases outside the gene matches. The CDR3 is 18 residues long. Germline V gene lookup returns CDR1 SEHNR and CDR2 FQNEAQ (reference sequence). CDR3 bases: TGTGCCAGCAGCTTAGACCCCGGGACAGGGGACTCCTACAATGAGCAGTTCTTC. Amino acids: CASSLDPGTGDSYNEQFF.

This clone was found many times. CDR3 sequence: CASSLYNSNTIYF. As DNA, the CDR3 is TGTGCCAGCAGCTTATACAATTCAAACACCATATATTTT. The gene calls are TRBV7-3 and TRBJ1-3; D unresolved. The CDR3 runs to 13 residues. The ends were cut back, 2 bases at V and 6 bases at J, with 8 bases in the middle. Looked up from germline, CDR1 is SGHTA and CDR2 is FQGTGA. Supplemented by reference TRBV7-3 and TRBJ1-3, the full variable domain reads GAGVSQTPSNKVTEKGKYVELRCDPISGHTALYWYRQSLGQGPEFLIYFQGTGAADDSGLPNDRFFAVRPEGSVSTLKIQRTERGDSAVYLCASSLYNSNTIYFGEGSWLTVV.

The rearrangement uses TRBV5-1 and TRBJ2-1; 10 bases map to TRBD2. Trimming cost V 0 bases and J 4 bases; bases outside gene matches: 1. CDR1 and CDR2 (germline): SGHRS, YFSETQ. This CDR3 has 15 residues. CDR3 sequence: CASSLGLAGYNEQFF. In nucleotides, the CDR3 is TGCGCCAGCAGCTTGGGACTAGCGGGTTACAATGAGCAGTTCTTC.

This clone was observed a single time. DNA of the CDR3: TGTGCCAGCAGCTTTGGGACAGGGGGCACAGATACGCAGTATTTT. Its protein is CASSFGTGGTDTQYF. The rearrangement joins TRBV4-2 to TRBJ2-3; TRBD1 aligns across 10 bases. This CDR3 spans 15 amino acids. V was pared by 5 bases and J by 1 base, with 3 bases of the junction left unmatched. CDR1 and CDR2 from the germline V gene are LGHNA and YNFKEQ.

The chain uses TRBV7-2 and TRBJ1-1; tentative D call: TRBD1 (5 bases). CDR3 length: 14 residues. V was shortened by 5 bases and J by 4 bases, with 14 bases between the two germline ends. Germline V lookup: CDR1 SGHTA, CDR2 FQGNSA. The CDR3 loop is CASSQVIGGTEAFF. CDR3 DNA sequence: TGTGCCAGCAGCCAGGTCATCGGGGGCACTGAAGCTTTCTTT.

CDR3 sequence: CASSPRTGEGTDTQYF. DNA of the CDR3: TGTGCCAGCAGCCCCCGGACAGGGGAAGGGACAGATACGCAGTATTTT. The rearrangement uses TRBV9 and TRBJ2-3; 9 bases are shared with TRBD1. The CDR3 runs to 16 residues. V shed 4 bases, J shed 3 bases, and the junction held 9 bases outside the gene matches. Germline values: CDR1 SGDLS, CDR2 YYNGEE.

This clone was counted between two and nine times. The V gene is TRBV28, the J gene TRBJ1-5; unclear D gene. This CDR3 spans 13 amino acids. Deletions cut 6 bases from V and 3 bases from J, with 9 bases between. Germline V gene sequence: CDR1 MDHEN, CDR2 SYDVKM. In DNA, the CDR3 is TGTGCCAGCAGGGTCTGGTCCAATCAGCCCCAGCATTTT. Protein sequence: CASRVWSNQPQHF.

The rearrangement uses TRBV7-9 and TRBJ2-2; D possibly corresponds to TRBD1 (6 bases). This CDR3 contains 14 residues. Germline V gives CDR1 SEHNR, CDR2 FQNEAQ (reference sequence). Trimming stripped 4 bases from V and 4 bases from J, with 10 bases between. The CDR3 sequence: CASSSRGGTGELFF. The CDR3 DNA reads as TGTGCCAGCAGCTCCAGGGGCGGCACCGGGGAGCTGTTTTTT.

The genes are TRBV2 and TRBJ1-5, with a weak D call TRBD1 (6 bases). The V end lost 5 bases, the J end lost 3 bases, and 17 bases lay between the germline ends. Per the germline V gene, CDR1 is SNHLY and CDR2 is FYNNEI. CDR3 length: 16 residues. The CDR3 here is CASSISRTEDNQPQHF. CDR3 nucleotides: TGTGCCAGCAGTATCTCTAGGACAGAAGACAATCAGCCCCAGCATTTT.

This chain links TRBV28 with TRBJ2-7; D is possibly TRBD1 (7 bases). Germline CDR1 MDHEN, CDR2 SYDVKM. V shed 3 bases and J shed 1 base, with 13 bases lying between them. The CDR3 covers 15 residues. CDR3 region: CASSFRGDRSYEQYF. The CDR3 DNA reads TGTGCCAGCAGTTTCAGGGGGGATCGATCCTACGAGCAGTACTTC. Using reference TRBV28 and TRBJ2-7 for the parts outside the CDR3, the full variable domain is DVKVTQSSRYLVKRTGEKVFLECVQDMDHENMFWYRQDPGLGLRLIYFSYDVKMKEKGDIPEGYSVSREKKERFSLILESASTNQTSMYLCASSFRGDRSYEQYFGPGTRLTVT.

The genes are TRBV9 and TRBJ1-6; D not resolved. V lost 0 bases to trimming and J lost 12 bases, with 4 bases between them. Germline V gene sequence: CDR1 SGDLS, CDR2 YYNGEE. The CDR3 loop spans 11 amino acids. CDR3 in amino acids: CASSVDGPLHF. In nucleotides, the CDR3 is TGTGCCAGCAGCGTAGACGGACCCCTCCACTTT.

The chain carries TRBV9 and TRBJ2-1, with 7 positions matching TRBD2. This CDR3 comprises 15 residues. Trimming removed 3 bases from V and 3 bases from J; junction bases left unmatched: 6. In germline, CDR1 is SGDLS, CDR2 YYNGEE. The CDR3 nucleotides are TGTGCCAGCAGCGGAAGCCGGGACTACTACAATGAGCAGTTCTTC. Translated, it gives CASSGSRDYYNEQFF.

The chain joins TRBV6-1 to TRBJ1-2; possibly TRBD1 for D (5 bases). The CDR3 spans 13 residues. CDR1 MNHNS and CDR2 SASEGT come from the germline V gene. Trimming removed 11 bases from V and 5 bases from J, with 18 bases in between. The CDR3 DNA is TGTGCCGCCCACCGGGCAGGGTATTATGGCTACACCTTC. This gives the protein CAAHRAGYYGYTF.

This clone was picked up a small number of times. The rearrangement joins TRBV5-4 to TRBJ2-1; D unclear. Trimming shortened V by 2 bases and J by 4 bases, and 1 base separated the two germline ends. Per germline, CDR1 SGHNT and CDR2 YYREEE (reference sequence). The CDR3 runs to 11 residues. The CDR3 DNA is TGTGCCAGCAGCTTTTACAATGAGCAGTTCTTC. Translating it yields CASSFYNEQFF.

The chain combines TRBV5-1 with TRBJ2-7; no clear D gene. The germline V gene has CDR1 SGHRS and CDR2 YFSETQ. Trimming removed 4 bases at V and 0 bases at J, with 11 bases between. CDR3 length equals 14 residues. The DNA for the CDR3 is TGCGCCAGCAGCCGAGACCGAAGCTCCTACGAGCAGTACTTC. Its translation: CASSRDRSSYEQYF.

As regards this clone: Other DNA sequences within the sample encode an identical CDR3. V is TRBV6-5 and J is TRBJ1-1, with D uncertain. The CDR3 runs to 13 residues. V was clipped by 0 bases and J by 1 base, with 3 bases between them. CDR1 and CDR2 from the germline V gene are MNHEY and SVGAGI. CDR3 amino acids: CASSYSENTEAFF. The DNA for the CDR3 is TGTGCCAGCAGTTACTCCGAGAACACTGAAGCTTTCTTT.

This chain connects TRBV5-4 to TRBJ1-2; maybe TRBD1 (5 bases). The CDR3 sequence is 13 residues long. Germline CDR1 reads SGHNT; CDR2 reads YYREEE (reference sequence). The V gene lost 3 bases and the J gene lost 8 bases, with 14 bases spanning the gap. The CDR3 DNA follows: TGTGCCAGCAGCTGGGACCGGCATAGCGGCTACACCTTC. This sequence encodes CASSWDRHSGYTF.

The V gene is TRBV5-1, the J gene TRBJ2-3; the match to TRBD1 covers 7 bases. The CDR3 sequence is 17 residues long. CDR1 is SGHRS, CDR2 YFSETQ, per germline. The V and J ends lost 0 bases and 0 bases, in that order; junction bases with no gene match: 7. Here the CDR3 reads CASSLVGGSVSTDTQYF. The CDR3 coding sequence is TGCGCCAGCAGCTTGGTAGGGGGCAGCGTTAGCACAGATACGCAGTATTTT.

V and J are TRBV10-3 and TRBJ2-7; possibly TRBD1 or TRBD2 for D (5 bases each). Germline values: CDR1 ENHRY, CDR2 SYGVKD. The CDR3 is 14 amino acids. V dropped 0 bases and J dropped 4 bases, with 10 bases sitting between them. CDR3 protein: CAISESERGYEQYF. CDR3 bases: TGTGCCATCAGTGAGTCGGAGAGGGGTTACGAGCAGTACTTC.

V usage is TRBV7-2 and J usage is TRBJ1-2; no definite D call. The germline V gene has CDR1 SGHTA and CDR2 FQGNSA. Trimming cost V 4 bases and J 8 bases, with 11 bases left between them. The CDR3 is made up of 12 amino acids. DNA of the CDR3: TGTGCCAGCAGCTCCCGTCCGCGAGGCTACACCTTC. This encodes CASSSRPRGYTF.

The rearrangement links TRBV28 to TRBJ1-1; TRBD1 matches 10 bases. CDR1 and CDR2 (germline): MDHEN, SYDVKM. The J segment lost 7 bases and the V segment lost 7 bases, leaving 9 bases of the junction unmatched. The CDR3 is 14 residues long. DNA for the CDR3: TGTGCCAGCACGCCGGGACAGGGGATAGGTGAAGCTTTCTTT. Translating it yields CASTPGQGIGEAFF.